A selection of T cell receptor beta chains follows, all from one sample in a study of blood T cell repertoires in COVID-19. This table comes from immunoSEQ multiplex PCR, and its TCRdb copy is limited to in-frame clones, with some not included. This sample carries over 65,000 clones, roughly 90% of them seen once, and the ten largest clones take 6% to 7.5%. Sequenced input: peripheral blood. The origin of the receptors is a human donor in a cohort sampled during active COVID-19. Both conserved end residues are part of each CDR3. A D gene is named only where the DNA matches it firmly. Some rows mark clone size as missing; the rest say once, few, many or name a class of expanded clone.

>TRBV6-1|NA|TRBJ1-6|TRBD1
CASSEALGQNSPLHF
TGTGCCAGCAGTGAAGCGCTGGGACAGAACTCACCCCTCCACTTT
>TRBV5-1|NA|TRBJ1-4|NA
CASSSDSSTNEKLFF
TGCGCCAGCAGCTCTGACAGCTCAACTAATGAAAAACTGTTTTTT
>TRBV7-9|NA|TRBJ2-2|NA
CASRNRNTGELFF
TGTGCCAGCAGAAACAGGAACACCGGGGAGCTGTTTTTT
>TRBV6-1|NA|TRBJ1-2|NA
CASSEGGRGNGYTF
TGTGCCAGCAGTGAAGGTGGACGGGGTAATGGCTACACCTTC
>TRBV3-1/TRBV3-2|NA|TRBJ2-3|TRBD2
CASSLIAGGYGSTDTQYF
TGTGCCAGCAGCCTGATAGCGGGGGGGTACGGAAGCACAGATACGCAGTATTTT
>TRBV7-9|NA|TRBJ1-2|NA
CASSLVTGKGYTF
TGTGCCAGCAGCTTAGTAACAGGAAAAGGCTACACCTTC
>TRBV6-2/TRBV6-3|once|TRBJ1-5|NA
CASSYITAPRPQHF
TGTGCCAGCAGTTACATAACAGCCCCACGGCCCCAGCATTTT
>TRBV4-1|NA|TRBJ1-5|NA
CASSQDPAGDQPQHF
TGCGCCAGCAGCCAAGATCCCGCAGGGGACCAGCCCCAGCATTTT
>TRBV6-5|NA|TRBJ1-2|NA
CASTGPRGAGYGYTF
TGTGCCAGCACCGGCCCCCGCGGGGCCGGATATGGCTACACCTTC
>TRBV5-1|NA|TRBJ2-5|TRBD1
CASSLETGGETQYF
TGCGCCAGCAGCTTGGAAACAGGGGGCGAGACCCAGTACTTC
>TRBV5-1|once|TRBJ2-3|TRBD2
CASSPGLAGGADTQYF
TGCGCCAGCAGCCCGGGACTAGCGGGGGGGGCAGATACGCAGTATTTT
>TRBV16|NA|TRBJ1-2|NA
CASSQSLDSLSNYGYTF
TGTGCCAGCAGCCAATCTTTGGACAGCCTATCTAACTATGGCTACACCTTC
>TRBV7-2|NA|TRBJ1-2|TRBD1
CASSQDRGGGYTF
TGTGCCAGCAGCCAGGACAGGGGGGGAGGCTACACCTTC
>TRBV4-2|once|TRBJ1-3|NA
CASSPEGGSGNTIYF
TGTGCCAGCAGCCCTGAGGGGGGGAGCGGAAACACCATATATTTT
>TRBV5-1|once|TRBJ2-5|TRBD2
CASSLGGAWETQYF
TGCGCCAGCAGCCTCGGGGGGGCCTGGGAGACCCAGTACTTC
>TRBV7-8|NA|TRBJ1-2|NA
CASSLPDNYGYTF
TGTGCCAGCAGCTTACCGGACAATTATGGCTACACCTTC
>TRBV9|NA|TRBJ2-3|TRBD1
CASSPRQGAKVADTQYF
TGTGCCAGCAGCCCGAGACAGGGGGCTAAGGTAGCAGATACGCAGTATTTT
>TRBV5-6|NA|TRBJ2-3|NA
CASSLDPPRSDTQYF
TGTGCCAGCAGCTTGGACCCTCCCAGGTCGGATACGCAGTATTTT
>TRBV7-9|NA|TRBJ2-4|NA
CASREDLAKNIQYF
TGTGCCAGCAGGGAAGACTTGGCCAAAAACATTCAGTACTTC
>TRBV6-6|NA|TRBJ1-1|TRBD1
CASSYLGQGSTEAFF
TGTGCCAGCAGCTACCTCGGACAGGGAAGCACTGAAGCTTTCTTT
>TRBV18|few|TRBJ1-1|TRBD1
CASSLGTANEAFF
TGTGCCAGCTCCCTAGGGACAGCAAATGAAGCTTTCTTT
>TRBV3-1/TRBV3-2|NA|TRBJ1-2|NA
CASTPLGGDGYTF
TGTGCCAGCACCCCCTTAGGCGGGGATGGCTACACCTTC
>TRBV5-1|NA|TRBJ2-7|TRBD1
CASSLEGQGNEQYF
TGCGCCAGCAGCTTGGAGGGACAGGGAAACGAGCAGTACTTC
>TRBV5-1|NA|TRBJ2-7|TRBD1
CASSLGQGSPEQYF
TGCGCCAGCAGCTTAGGACAGGGGAGCCCCGAGCAGTACTTC
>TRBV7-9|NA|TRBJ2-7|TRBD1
CASSFNGGQGKREQYF
TGTGCCAGCAGCTTTAACGGGGGACAGGGGAAGAGGGAGCAGTACTTC
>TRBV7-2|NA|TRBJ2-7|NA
CASSLDAGAFYEQYF
TGTGCCAGCAGCTTAGATGCGGGGGCCTTCTACGAGCAGTACTTC
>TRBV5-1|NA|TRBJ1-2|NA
CASSLGGPANYGYTF
TGCGCCAGCAGCTTGGGGGGCCCAGCTAACTATGGCTACACCTTC
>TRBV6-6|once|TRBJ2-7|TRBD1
CASSYSGRTGSYEQYF
TGTGCCAGCAGTTACTCGGGAAGGACAGGGAGTTACGAGCAGTACTTC
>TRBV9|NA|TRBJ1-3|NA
CASGYRDKGNTIYF
TGTGCCAGCGGTTACCGGGACAAGGGAAACACCATATATTTT
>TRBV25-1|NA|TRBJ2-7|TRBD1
CASSELAGGYEQYF
TGTGCCAGCAGTGAATTGGCAGGGGGCTACGAGCAGTACTTC
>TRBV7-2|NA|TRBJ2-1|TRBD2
CASSLAGGNNEQFF
TGTGCCAGCAGCTTAGCGGGGGGGAACAATGAGCAGTTCTTC
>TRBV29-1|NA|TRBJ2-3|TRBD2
CSVEGTSGGVLSLDTQYF
TGCAGCGTTGAAGGGACTAGCGGGGGGGTTCTTTCGTTAGATACGCAGTATTTT
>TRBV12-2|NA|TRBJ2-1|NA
CASRFSGREGSSYNEQFF
TGTGCAAGTCGCTTTTCGGGTCGGGAGGGGAGCTCCTACAATGAGCAGTTCTTC
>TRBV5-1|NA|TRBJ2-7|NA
CASSLVQGPYEQYF
TGCGCCAGCAGCTTGGTGCAGGGCCCATACGAGCAGTACTTC
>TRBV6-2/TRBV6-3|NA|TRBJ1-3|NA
CASSYQGNTIYF
TGTGCCAGCAGTTACCAGGGAAACACCATATATTTT
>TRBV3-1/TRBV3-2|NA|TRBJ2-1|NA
CASSSAGGRGEQFF
TGTGCCAGCAGCTCCGCCGGGGGTAGAGGTGAGCAGTTCTTC
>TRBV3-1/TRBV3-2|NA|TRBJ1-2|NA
CASSQVAGNYGYTF
TGTGCCAGCAGCCAAGTGGCGGGCAACTATGGCTACACCTTC
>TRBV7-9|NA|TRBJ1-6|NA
CASRERVYSPLHF
TGTGCCAGCAGAGAGAGGGTCTATTCACCCCTCCACTTT
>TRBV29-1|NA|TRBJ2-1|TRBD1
CSAQDRGVGNEQFF
TGCAGCGCCCAGGACAGGGGAGTTGGCAATGAGCAGTTCTTC
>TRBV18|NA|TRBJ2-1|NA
CASSLDISEQFF
TGTGCCAGCTCACTAGACATTTCCGAGCAGTTCTTC
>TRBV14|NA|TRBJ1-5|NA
CASSPDRHQPQHF
TGTGCCAGCAGCCCGGACAGACATCAGCCCCAGCATTTT
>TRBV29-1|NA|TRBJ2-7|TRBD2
CSVAGGGLSYEQYF
TGCAGCGTTGCCGGGGGGGGGCTCTCCTACGAGCAGTACTTC
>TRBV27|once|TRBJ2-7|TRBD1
CASSRRQGEQYF
TGTGCCAGCAGTCGAAGACAGGGTGAGCAGTACTTC
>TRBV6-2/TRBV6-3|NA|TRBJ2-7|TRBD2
CASSGPGPREVEQYF
TGTGCCAGCAGCGGACCAGGCCCCCGGGAGGTCGAGCAGTACTTC
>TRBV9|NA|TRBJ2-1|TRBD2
CASSFGTSGEQFF
TGTGCCAGCAGCTTCGGGACTAGCGGGGAACAGTTCTTC